The 12 T cell receptor beta chains below all came from one sample that was sequenced in a study of blood T cells in healthy people across ages. A J-beta primer mix and a sample-barcoded 5' primer were used in a second PCR of about 7 to 12 cycles. TCRdb re-called the 5' RACE reads through MiXCR, storing one row per CDR3 protein. This table holds hundreds of thousands of distinct CDR3 sequences, about 30% found once. The sample was blood. Receptor source: an elderly woman in good health.

This clonotype was counted a few times. V usage is TRBV27 and J usage is TRBJ1-1, with D perhaps matching TRBD1 (5 bases). This CDR3 is built from 16 residues. V was shortened by 6 bases and J by 4 bases, with 21 bases between the two germline ends. The V gene's germline CDR1 is MNHEY and CDR2 SMNVEV (reference sequence). CDR3 loop: CASRLQGWGPATEAFF. The CDR3 region has the DNA TGTGCCAGCAGACTCCAGGGTTGGGGCCCGGCCACTGAAGCTTTCTTT.

The table lists this clonotype with many counts. The J gene is TRBJ1-1, the V gene TRBV7-9; a weak D match, TRBD1 (6 bases). The CDR3 is 13 residues long. V was shortened by 7 bases and J by 2 bases, with 11 bases between the two germline ends. Germline CDR1 reads SEHNR; CDR2 reads FQNEAQ (reference sequence). CDR3 nucleotide sequence: TGTGCCAGCACCTTCGGGGGCAACACTGAAGCTTTCTTT. This encodes CASTFGGNTEAFF. Supplemented by reference TRBV7-9 and TRBJ1-1, the full variable domain reads DTGVSQNPRHKITKRGQNVTFRCDPISEHNRLYWYRQTLGQGPEFLTYFQNEAQLEKSRLLSDRFSAERPKGSFSTLEIQRTEQGDSAMYLCASTFGGNTEAFFGQGTRLTVV.

Concerning this clonotype itself: A read error may be the cause here, since a much bigger clone is one base away. The V and J genes are TRBV7-2 and TRBJ2-6; tentative D call: TRBD1 (5 bases). Germline V lookup: CDR1 SGHTA, CDR2 FQGNSA. The CDR3 totals 16 residues. CDR3 coding DNA: TGTGCCAGCAGCTTACAGGCGACGGGTGGGGCCAACGTCCGGACTTTC. Translation gives CASSLQATGGANVRTF.

There are many counts of this clonotype. V gene TRBV20-1 combines with J gene TRBJ1-4; TRBD1 matches at 7 bases. The CDR3 is made up of 14 amino acids. The germline V gene encodes CDR1 DFQATT and CDR2 SNEGSKA (reference sequence). Germline trimming cut 1 base from V and 5 bases from J; bases unmatched to any gene: 4. CDR3 amino acids: CSARGTGRNEKLFF. The CDR3 DNA reads TGCAGTGCTAGAGGGACAGGCCGAAATGAAAAACTGTTTTTT.

V usage is TRBV30 and J usage is TRBJ1-5; no clear D gene. V was pared by 0 bases and J by 2 bases, with 8 bases between. Germline CDR1 reads GTSNPN; CDR2 reads SVGIG (reference sequence). CDR3 length: 14 amino acids. CDR3: CAWSVRLGNQPQHF. CDR3 coding DNA: TGTGCCTGGAGTGTACGACTAGGCAATCAGCCCCAGCATTTT.

This clonotype was counted many times. J is TRBJ2-3 and V is TRBV2, with a tentative D call TRBD1 (6 bases). The CDR3 has 14 amino acids. V was trimmed by 5 bases and J by 2 bases, leaving 11 bases between them. Germline V gene data show CDR1 as SNHLY and CDR2 as FYNNEI. As DNA, the CDR3 is TGTGCCAGCAGTCCCGACAGGTCCACAGATACGCAGTATTTT. It specifies CASSPDRSTDTQYF.

The chain carries TRBV20-1 and TRBJ2-1; TRBD2 matches at 8 bases. This CDR3 comprises 17 residues. Germline CDR1 DFQATT, CDR2 SNEGSKA (reference sequence). The V segment lost 0 bases and the J segment 2 bases; nucleotides outside the gene matches: 9. CDR3 DNA: TGCAGTGCTAGAGATCGGATCCAACTAGCGGCCTACAATGAGCAGTTCTTC. Translation: CSARDRIQLAAYNEQFF.

Of note for this clonotype: This could be a read error, since a much larger clone is one nucleotide away. J is TRBJ2-5 and V is TRBV6-2 or TRBV6-3; D not resolved. Germline CDR1 MNHEY, CDR2 SVGEGT. CDR3 size: 14 residues. The V end was cut by 6 bases, the J end by 4 bases, with 15 bases between. The CDR3 DNA reads as TGTGCCAGCAGCCCGGTAACCCGACGAGAGACCCAGTACTTC. It encodes CASSPVTRRETQYF.

The gene calls are TRBV6-1 and TRBJ2-7; 10 bases map to TRBD2. The DNA end lines up better with TRBJ2-4; the J call may be wrong. Germline CDR1 is MNHNS and CDR2 is SASEGT. This CDR3 region has 17 residues. The CDR3 nucleotides read TGTGCCAGCAGTGAGTCACTAGCGGGGACGTCCAAAAACATTCAGTACTTC. Its protein is CASSESLAGTSKNIQYF.

The rearrangement joins TRBV10-2 to TRBJ2-3, with TRBD2 matching over 10 bases. The germline V gene has CDR1 WSHSY and CDR2 SAAADI. The ends lost 9 bases at V and 1 base at J; junction bases unmatched: 4. CDR3 length: 14 amino acids. CDR3 nucleotide sequence: TGCGCCAGACGGACTAGCGGAGGCACAGATACGCAGTATTTT. It specifies CARRTSGGTDTQYF.

This clonotype was seen only a few times. One base away lies a much larger clone, so this may be a sequencing read error. The V and J genes are TRBV12-3 or TRBV12-4 and TRBJ2-3; 9 nucleotides agree with TRBD1. CDR3 length equals 14 residues. After removal of 6 bases from V and 3 bases from J, the junction contained 4 bases not matched to a gene. The CDR3 is CASRRTGVTDTQYF. DNA of the CDR3: TGTGCCAGCAGACGGACAGGGGTGACAGATACGCAGTATTTT.

As regards this clonotype: This likely comes from a read error, as the CDR3 has no conserved phenylalanine or tryptophan at its end. This rearrangement joins TRBV18 to TRBJ1-1; D unresolved. In germline, CDR1 is KGHSH, CDR2 LQKENI. The CDR3 consists of 14 residues. Trimming shortened V by 3 bases and J by 1 base, and 9 bases separated the two germline ends. DNA of the CDR3: TGTGCCAGCTCACCGTTGAAGGAGAACACTGAAGCTTTCTTG. Residues: CASSPLKENTEAFL.